The 10 T cell receptor beta chains listed next were all sequenced from one sample in a study of response to subunit inactivated influenza vaccine. TCRdb called the RT-PCR reads again in MiXCR, with one record for every CDR3 protein. This sample has about 520,000 distinct CDR3 sequences, with around 25% found just once. Sample: CD4+ T cells sorted from PBMCs, taken more than 4 days after vaccination. The receptors were gathered from a man aged 45-65 years who received an inactivated influenza vaccine.

The J gene is TRBJ2-3, the V gene TRBV7-2; 8 bases agree with TRBD2. V was pared by 4 bases and J by 7 bases, with 16 bases of the junction left unmatched. The CDR3 has 17 amino acids. Germline CDR1 is SGHTA and CDR2 is FQGNSA. DNA for the CDR3: TGTGCCAGCAGCTCCGCGGGGAGCGGGGGCCTAGTAAATACGCAGTATTTT. This gives the protein CASSSAGSGGLVNTQYF.

The chain couples TRBV7-2 to TRBJ1-5; D call uncertain. This CDR3 is built from 13 residues. Germline assignment: CDR1 SGHTA and CDR2 FQGNSA. Trimming pared 8 bases from V and 4 bases from J, leaving 12 bases between. CDR3 in DNA: TGTGCCAGCTCATCTGGGCGAAATCAGCCCCAGCATTTT. This sequence encodes CASSSGRNQPQHF.

This clonotype has more than one count but fewer than ten. The chain has TRBV3-1 and TRBJ1-1; D is uncertain. The CDR3 runs to 13 residues. Germline CDR1 reads LGHDT; CDR2 reads YNNKEL (reference sequence). Trimming removed 1 base from V and 4 bases from J, with 7 bases in between. Written as DNA, the CDR3 is TGTGCCAGCAGCCAAGTGATGGGCACTGAAGCTTTCTTT. Protein sequence: CASSQVMGTEAFF.

There are a few counts of this clonotype. This chain connects TRBV29-1 to TRBJ2-5, with 8 bases matching TRBD2. Trimming took 7 bases from V and 5 from J; bases not matched to a gene: 9. This CDR3 is 13 amino acids long. Germline V gene data show CDR1 as SQVTM and CDR2 as ANQGSEA. CDR3 in amino acids: CSGNPSGSETQYF. The CDR3 DNA reads as TGCAGCGGGAACCCCAGCGGGAGCGAGACCCAGTACTTC.

Of note for this clonotype: A much larger clone lies a single base off, so this may be a read error. J is TRBJ2-7 and V is TRBV28; D is uncertain. Deletions cut 7 bases from V and 2 bases from J, with 6 bases between. Germline lookup yields CDR1 MDHEN and CDR2 SYDVKM. The CDR3 consists of 11 residues. The CDR3: CASTQTYEQYF. Here the CDR3 DNA reads TGTGCCAGCACCCAAACCTACGAGCAGTACTTC. Looking up the rest from reference TRBV28 and TRBJ2-7 gives the full variable domain: DVKVTQSSRYLVKRTGEKVFLECVQDMDHENMFWYRQDPGLGLRLIYFSYDVKMKEKGDIPEGYSVSREKKERFSLILESASTNQTSMYLCASTQTYEQYFGPGTRLTVT.

The rearrangement uses TRBV5-1 and TRBJ2-7; D assignment may be TRBD1 or TRBD2 (7 bases each). This CDR3 region has 15 residues. Germline V gene lookup returns CDR1 SGHRS and CDR2 YFSETQ. With 0 bases removed from V and 5 bases from J, the gap between germline ends came to 15 bases. The CDR3 loop is CASSLGSTGRDEQYF. CDR3 nucleotide sequence: TGCGCCAGCAGCTTGGGATCGACAGGGAGGGACGAGCAGTACTTC. The full variable domain, with the rest looked up from reference TRBV5-1 and TRBJ2-7, is KAGVTQTPRYLIKTRGQQVTLSCSPISGHRSVSWYQQTPGQGLQFLFEYFSETQRNKGNFPGRFSGRQFSNSRSEMNVSTLELGDSALYLCASSLGSTGRDEQYFGPGTRLTVT.

The V gene is TRBV7-2, the J gene TRBJ2-5, with 13 bases identical to TRBD2. Germline CDR1 SGHTA, CDR2 FQGNSA. V shed 5 bases and J 5 bases; nucleotides not matched to a gene: 8. This CDR3 has 16 residues. The CDR3 protein is CASSQTSGRARETQYF. The CDR3 DNA reads TGTGCCAGCAGCCAAACTAGCGGGAGGGCCAGGGAGACCCAGTACTTC.

The rearrangement uses TRBV15 and TRBJ2-3; no reliable D call. The V gene lost 1 base and the J gene lost 3 bases, with 5 bases spanning the gap. Per the germline V gene, CDR1 is LNHNV and CDR2 is YYDKDF (reference sequence). This CDR3 spans 13 amino acids. Here the CDR3 reads CATSRVGTDTQYF. CDR3 nucleotides: TGTGCCACCAGCAGAGTGGGTACAGATACGCAGTATTTT.

This rearrangement joins TRBV20-1 to TRBJ2-1; 13 bases fit TRBD2. J lost 7 bases, V lost 0 bases, and 3 bases had no gene match. The CDR3 has 15 amino acids. Germline V gene lookup returns CDR1 DFQATT and CDR2 SNEGSKA (reference sequence). The CDR3 nucleotides read TGCAGTGCTAGAGAGACTAGCGGGAGGCTTAATGAGCAGTTCTTC. Its translation is CSARETSGRLNEQFF.

This clonotype appeared a few times. The chain couples TRBV10-3 to TRBJ2-7; the D gene is possibly TRBD2 (6 bases). CDR1 and CDR2 (germline): ENHRY, SYGVKD. Deletions cut 11 bases from V and 4 bases from J, with 21 bases between. The CDR3 sequence is 14 residues long. The CDR3 sequence is CASGGGGLLYEQYF. The CDR3 DNA reads as TGTGCCTCCGGGGGTGGAGGGTTGTTATACGAGCAGTACTTC.